These 27 T cell receptor beta chains came from one sample sequenced in a study of beta chain features in type 1 diabetes. The investigators reverse transcribed all of the isolated RNA, so they sequenced expressed TCRB transcripts. Produced via immunoSEQ multiplex PCR; TCRdb's table is partial and in-frame only. The repertoire holds about 16,000 clones, roughly two thirds seen once, with about 0.77% in the top ten. Points from the study as a whole: In all four CD4+ subsets, TCRB CDR3 length was significantly, moderately reduced in type 1 diabetes.

These TCRs' antigens remain unknown. Sequenced: stem cell memory CD4+ T cells from blood. All receptors come from a man younger than 40 with type 1 diabetes.

This chain connects TRBV7-3 to TRBJ1-6, with TRBD1 identical over 9 bases. CDR1 SGHTA and CDR2 FQGTGA come from the germline V gene. The CDR3 is 15 amino acids. V dropped 4 bases and J dropped 8; count of bases not matched to a gene: 6. The CDR3 DNA reads TGTGCCAGCAGCTCCGGGACAGGGTTGGATTCACCCCTCCACTTT. It encodes CASSSGTGLDSPLHF.

The genes are TRBV7-9 and TRBJ2-1, with TRBD2 identical over 10 bases. The V segment lost 2 bases and the J segment 8 bases; nucleotides outside the gene matches: 6. Per germline, CDR1 SEHNR and CDR2 FQNEAQ (reference sequence). CDR3 size: 15 residues. CDR3 region: CASSLISGGGYEQFF. The DNA of the CDR3 is TGTGCCAGCAGCTTAATAAGCGGGGGGGGATATGAGCAGTTCTTC.

The chain has TRBV6-6 and TRBJ2-7, with 10 bases matching TRBD2. Trimming cost V 5 bases and J 6 bases; bases outside gene matches: 7. This CDR3 has 14 residues. Germline V lookup: CDR1 MNHNY, CDR2 SVGAGI (reference sequence). The DNA of the CDR3 is TGTGCCAGCAGTGTAGCGGGGGGCCTCCGCGAGCAGTACTTC. It specifies CASSVAGGLREQYF.

This sequence joins TRBV2 and TRBJ1-1; 10 bases fit TRBD1. Trimming at V came to 4 bases and at J to 4 bases, leaving 0 bases not matched to a gene. Germline V gene lookup returns CDR1 SNHLY and CDR2 FYNNEI. CDR3 length: 13 amino acids. The CDR3 bases are TGTGCCAGCAGTGGGACAGGGGGCACTGAAGCTTTCTTT. Amino acid sequence: CASSGTGGTEAFF.

The J gene is TRBJ2-7, the V gene TRBV2; TRBD2 matches 7 bases. There are 12 residues in the CDR3. Trimming took 4 bases from V and 3 from J; bases not matched to a gene: 0. Germline V gives CDR1 SNHLY, CDR2 FYNNEI. The CDR3 sequence is CASSGTSYEQYF. The CDR3 DNA is TGTGCCAGCAGTGGGACTAGCTACGAGCAGTACTTC.

In nucleotides, the CDR3 is TGTGCCAGCAGCCTCAACGCCGGGGCCTACAATGAGCAGTTCTTC. Amino acids: CASSLNAGAYNEQFF. The chain couples TRBV7-2 to TRBJ2-1; possible D gene TRBD2, 5 bases. The CDR3 is 15 residues long. Germline V lookup: CDR1 SGHTA, CDR2 FQGNSA. Trimming cost V 5 bases and J 2 bases, with 13 bases left between them.

The J gene is TRBJ2-1, the V gene TRBV11-2; TRBD2 might be the D (6 bases). Germline-derived CDR1 and CDR2 are SGHAT and FQNNGV. The CDR3 contains 13 residues. Deletions cut 6 bases from V and 5 bases from J, with 11 bases between. The CDR3 sequence: CASRRLGDNEQFF. CDR3 in DNA: TGTGCCAGCAGGAGACTAGGGGACAATGAGCAGTTCTTC.

The chain couples TRBV7-2 to TRBJ2-2; D is possibly TRBD1 (5 bases). The V and J ends lost 1 base and 9 bases respectively, with 6 bases between them. Germline CDR1 reads SGHTA; CDR2 reads FQGNSA. This CDR3 comprises 12 residues. In nucleotides, the CDR3 is TGTGCCAGCAGCTTAGGGGGCAGGGAGCTGTTTTTT. The encoded protein is CASSLGGRELFF.

The chain combines TRBV7-3 with TRBJ1-1; D gene uncertain. Germline V lookup: CDR1 SGHTA, CDR2 FQGTGA. The CDR3 runs 13 residues. Trimming pared 3 bases from V and 1 base from J, leaving 6 bases between. CDR3 in DNA: TGTGCCAGCAGCTTTAGCGAGAACACTGAAGCTTTCTTT. Protein sequence: CASSFSENTEAFF.

A few counts support this clone. The CDR3, as DNA: TGTGCCAGCAGCTTCGCCACAGGGTCAAATGGCTACACCTTC. Translation gives CASSFATGSNGYTF. This sequence joins TRBV7-2 and TRBJ1-2, with D tentatively TRBD1 (6 bases). From germline, CDR1 is SGHTA and CDR2 FQGNSA. The CDR3 runs 14 residues. Trimming took off 3 bases at V and 6 bases at J, with 14 bases between the two ends.

The rearrangement joins TRBV7-2 to TRBJ1-1, with TRBD1 matching over 8 bases. The V gene end was trimmed by 6 bases and the J gene end by 0 bases; junction bases not matched to a gene: 6. This CDR3 spans 15 amino acids. Germline V gene data show CDR1 as SGHTA and CDR2 as FQGNSA. CDR3 sequence (DNA): TGTGCCAGCAGAACAGGGGGAACCATGAACACTGAAGCTTTCTTT. Translated: CASRTGGTMNTEAFF.

This rearrangement joins TRBV2 to TRBJ2-1, with 12 bases aligning to TRBD2. The CDR3 extends over 14 amino acids. After removal of 4 bases from V and 8 bases from J, the junction contained 3 bases not matched to a gene. Germline CDR1 and CDR2: SNHLY and FYNNEI. This CDR3 reads CASSGTSGVDEQFF. For the CDR3, the DNA is TGTGCCAGCAGTGGGACTAGCGGGGTCGATGAGCAGTTCTTC. Complete variable domain (other parts from reference TRBV2 and TRBJ2-1): EPEVTQTPSHQVTQMGQEVILRCVPISNHLYFYWYRQILGQKVEFLVSFYNNEISEKSEIFDDQFSVERPDGSNFTLKIRSTKLEDSAMYFCASSGTSGVDEQFFGPGTRLTVL.

The chain employs TRBV6-6 and TRBJ1-4, with D unclear. This CDR3 spans 13 amino acids. Germline CDR1 reads MNHNY; CDR2 reads SVGAGI (reference sequence). Trimming cost V 0 bases and J 13 bases, with 12 bases left between them. The CDR3, as DNA: TGTGCCAGCAGTTACTCGACTAGGACCCCACTGTTTTTT. This sequence encodes CASSYSTRTPLFF.

This CDR3 is CASSLGRGGTDTQYF. DNA for the CDR3: TGTGCCAGCAGCCTGGGGCGGGGCGGCACAGATACGCAGTATTTT. V is TRBV7-2 and J is TRBJ2-3; the D gene is possibly TRBD2 (6 bases). Germline CDR1 and CDR2: SGHTA and FQGNSA. Trimming shortened V by 5 bases and J by 1 base, and 13 bases separated the two germline ends. The CDR3 runs to 15 residues.

The chain combines TRBV6-1 with TRBJ2-5; possible D gene TRBD1, 6 bases. Trimming removed 5 bases from V and 0 bases from J, with 13 bases in between. Germline V gene data show CDR1 as MNHNS and CDR2 as SASEGT. The CDR3 covers 15 residues. The CDR3 sequence is CASSKRTEYQETQYF. In DNA form, the CDR3 reads TGTGCCAGCAGTAAAAGGACAGAGTACCAAGAGACCCAGTACTTC.

The rearrangement links TRBV4-3 to TRBJ2-1, with D perhaps matching TRBD1 (6 bases). Trimming cost V 0 bases and J 5 bases, with 14 bases left between them. This CDR3 contains 16 residues. The germline gives CDR1 LGHNA, CDR2 YSLEER. CDR3 region: CASSQDLGQTHNEQFF. Written as DNA, the CDR3 is TGCGCCAGCAGCCAAGACCTAGGACAGACCCACAATGAGCAGTTCTTC.

In its sample, this clone was seen once. This chain uses TRBV5-6 with TRBJ1-5; possible D gene TRBD1, 5 bases. V lost 4 bases to trimming and J lost 2 bases, with 19 bases between them. CDR1 SGHDT and CDR2 YYEEEE come from the germline V gene. CDR3 size: 17 residues. CDR3 nucleotides: TGTGCCAGCAGCCTCTTCACAGGCGAGGCGGGCAATCAGCCCCAGCATTTT. This codes for CASSLFTGEAGNQPQHF.

This chain joins TRBV2 and TRBJ2-5; 12 bases fit TRBD2. Germline values: CDR1 SNHLY, CDR2 FYNNEI. This CDR3 comprises 15 residues. V was pared by 7 bases and J by 5 bases, with 8 bases of the junction left unmatched. CDR3 region: CASTRLAGGRETQYF. CDR3 nucleotides: TGTGCCAGCACCCGTCTAGCGGGGGGGCGTGAGACCCAGTACTTC.

The chain links TRBV2 to TRBJ1-6; D remains unclear. CDR1 is SNHLY and CDR2 is FYNNEI in the germline V gene. The ends were cut back, 5 bases at V and 7 bases at J, with 15 bases in the middle. There are 15 residues in the CDR3. The CDR3 sequence: CASSTRWRENSPLHF. In DNA form, the CDR3 reads TGTGCCAGCAGTACGAGATGGCGGGAGAATTCACCCCTCCACTTT.

This clone showed up just a few times. The gene calls are TRBV14 and TRBJ1-1, with no clear D. V shed 4 bases and J shed 6 bases, with 12 bases lying between them. The length of the CDR3 is 13 residues. Germline loops: CDR1 SGHDN, CDR2 FVKESK. The CDR3 coding sequence is TGTGCCAGCAGCCGGCGAAGCGGCGCTGAAGCTTTCTTT. Protein sequence: CASSRRSGAEAFF.

This clone was seen a single time. The chain is built from TRBV5-1 and TRBJ2-2; 9 bases are a match to TRBD2. Germline-derived CDR1 and CDR2 are SGHRS and YFSETQ. The CDR3 runs 17 residues. V was pared by 0 bases and J by 5 bases, with 8 bases of the junction left unmatched. The CDR3 reads CASSLDWAGGPTGELFF. The CDR3, as DNA: TGCGCCAGCAGCTTGGACTGGGCGGGGGGGCCAACCGGGGAGCTGTTTTTT.

The chain employs TRBV2 and TRBJ2-5; 7 bases are a match to TRBD1. The J call may not be correct, given that the DNA end is closer to TRBJ2-7. The CDR3 extends over 14 amino acids. CDR1 is SNHLY and CDR2 is FYNNEI in the germline V gene. In DNA form, the CDR3 reads TGTGCCAGCAGTTCACAGGGGAATAGCGACGAGCAGTACTTC. Translated: CASSSQGNSDEQYF.

CDR3 nucleotides: TGTGCCAGCAGCTTATACCAGAACGAGCAGTACTTC. Translated, it gives CASSLYQNEQYF. The V gene is TRBV7-4, the J gene TRBJ2-7; D is unclear. Per germline, CDR1 SGHVT and CDR2 SQSDAQ. The CDR3 covers 12 residues. V gave up 2 bases and J gave up 5 bases, with 7 bases separating them.

The gene calls are TRBV30 and TRBJ2-1; D is ambiguous. V lost 3 bases, J lost 4 bases, and 4 bases lay in between. The germline V gene encodes CDR1 GTSNPN and CDR2 SVGIG (reference sequence). The CDR3 is 11 amino acids. In nucleotides, the CDR3 is TGTGCCTGGAGCCCTTACAATGAGCAGTTCTTC. Protein sequence: CAWSPYNEQFF.

The chain carries TRBV5-1 and TRBJ2-5; D gene unclear. Germline V gives CDR1 SGHRS, CDR2 YFSETQ. V was shortened by 2 bases and J by 2 bases, with 10 bases between the two germline ends. This CDR3 contains 14 residues. In nucleotides, the CDR3 is TGCGCCAGCAGCTTTGGCCAGATGCAAGAGACCCAGTACTTC. Its protein is CASSFGQMQETQYF.

The chain couples TRBV21-1 to TRBJ1-3. TRBV21-1 is flagged as a pseudogene. The CDR3 is made up of 14 amino acids. CDR3 residues: CASSKTPQRNTIYF. The DNA for the CDR3 is TGTGCCAGCAGCAAAACTCCCCAAAGAAACACCATATATTTT.

The chain employs TRBV4-2 and TRBJ2-5; TRBD2 matches at 9 bases. The CDR3 loop spans 15 amino acids. V trimming: 2 bases; J trimming: 4 bases; junction bases outside the gene matches: 5. Germline assignment: CDR1 LGHNA and CDR2 YNFKEQ. CDR3 region: CASSQRLAVGETQYF. The CDR3 DNA reads as TGTGCCAGCAGCCAAAGACTAGCGGTAGGAGAGACCCAGTACTTC.